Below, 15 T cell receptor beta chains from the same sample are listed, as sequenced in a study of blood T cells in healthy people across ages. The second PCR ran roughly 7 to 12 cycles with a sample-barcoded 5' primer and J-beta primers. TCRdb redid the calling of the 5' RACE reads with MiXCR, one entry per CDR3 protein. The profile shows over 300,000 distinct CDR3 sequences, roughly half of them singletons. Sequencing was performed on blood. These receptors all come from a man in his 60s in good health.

The CDR3 nucleotides are TGTGCCAGCAGCTTTAAGGGACTTAGCACAGATACGCAGTATTTT. Translation gives CASSFKGLSTDTQYF. V and J are TRBV7-2 and TRBJ2-3; possibly TRBD2 for D (6 bases). Germline CDR1 and CDR2: SGHTA and FQGNSA. The CDR3 consists of 15 residues. V lost 3 bases and J lost 0, with 10 bases in between.

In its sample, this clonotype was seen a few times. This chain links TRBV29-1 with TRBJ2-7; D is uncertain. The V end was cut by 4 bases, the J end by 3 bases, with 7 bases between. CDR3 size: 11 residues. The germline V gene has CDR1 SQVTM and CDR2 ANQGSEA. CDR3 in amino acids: CSVAAGYEQYF. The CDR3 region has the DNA TGCAGCGTTGCGGCAGGCTACGAGCAGTACTTC.

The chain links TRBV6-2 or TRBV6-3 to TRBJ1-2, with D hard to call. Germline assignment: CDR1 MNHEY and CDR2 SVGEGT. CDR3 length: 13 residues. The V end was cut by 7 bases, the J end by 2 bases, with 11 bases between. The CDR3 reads CASTAEGNYGYTF. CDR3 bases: TGTGCCAGCACGGCGGAGGGCAACTATGGCTACACCTTC.

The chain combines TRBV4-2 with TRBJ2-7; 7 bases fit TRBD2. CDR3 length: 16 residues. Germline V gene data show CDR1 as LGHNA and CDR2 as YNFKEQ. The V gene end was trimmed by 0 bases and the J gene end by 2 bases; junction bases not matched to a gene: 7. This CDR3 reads CASSQDLLADPYEQYF. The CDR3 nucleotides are TGTGCCAGCAGCCAAGATCTCCTAGCGGACCCCTACGAGCAGTACTTC.

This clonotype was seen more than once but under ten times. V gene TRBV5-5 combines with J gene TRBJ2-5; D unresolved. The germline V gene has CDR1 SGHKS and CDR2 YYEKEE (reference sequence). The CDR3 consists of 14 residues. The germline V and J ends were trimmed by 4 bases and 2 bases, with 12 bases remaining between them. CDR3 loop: CASSPWWRQETQYF. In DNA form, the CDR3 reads TGTGCCAGCAGCCCCTGGTGGCGTCAAGAGACCCAGTACTTC.

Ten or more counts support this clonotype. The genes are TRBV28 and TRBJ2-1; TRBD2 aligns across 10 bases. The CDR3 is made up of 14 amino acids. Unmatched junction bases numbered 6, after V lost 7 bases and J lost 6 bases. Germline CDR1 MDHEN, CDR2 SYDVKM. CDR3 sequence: CASITSGTGNEQFF. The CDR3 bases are TGTGCCAGCATCACTAGCGGGACAGGCAATGAGCAGTTCTTC.

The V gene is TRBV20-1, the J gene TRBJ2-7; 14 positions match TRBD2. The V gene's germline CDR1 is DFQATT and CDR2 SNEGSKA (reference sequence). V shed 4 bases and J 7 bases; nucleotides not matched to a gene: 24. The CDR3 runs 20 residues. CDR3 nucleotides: TGCAGTGCTACTAATCCAGATCCGGGACTAGCGGGAGTTGGATACAATGAGCAGTACTTC. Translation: CSATNPDPGLAGVGYNEQYF.

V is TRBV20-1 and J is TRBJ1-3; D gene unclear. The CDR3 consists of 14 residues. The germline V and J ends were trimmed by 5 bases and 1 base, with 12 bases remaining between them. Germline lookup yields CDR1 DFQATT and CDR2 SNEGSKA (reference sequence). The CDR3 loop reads CSAHNPQSGNTIYF. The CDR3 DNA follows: TGCAGTGCTCACAACCCCCAATCTGGAAACACCATATATTTT.

For the CDR3, the DNA is TGCAGTGCGCAGCAGCGGGGGGGAGCCTACGAGCAGTACTTC. Amino acid sequence: CSAQQRGGAYEQYF. This rearrangement joins TRBV20-1 to TRBJ2-7; TRBD2 agrees at 10 bases. The CDR3 sequence is 14 residues long. The ends lost 6 bases at V and 2 bases at J; junction bases unmatched: 7. The V gene's germline CDR1 is DFQATT and CDR2 SNEGSKA (reference sequence).

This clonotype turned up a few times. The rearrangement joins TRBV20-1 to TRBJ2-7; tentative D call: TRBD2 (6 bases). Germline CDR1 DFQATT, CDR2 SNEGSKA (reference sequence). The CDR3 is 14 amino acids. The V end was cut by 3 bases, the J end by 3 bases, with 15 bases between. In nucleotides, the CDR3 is TGCAGTGCTAGTGGGGGGACGGGCGGCTACGAGCAGTACTTC. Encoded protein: CSASGGTGGYEQYF.

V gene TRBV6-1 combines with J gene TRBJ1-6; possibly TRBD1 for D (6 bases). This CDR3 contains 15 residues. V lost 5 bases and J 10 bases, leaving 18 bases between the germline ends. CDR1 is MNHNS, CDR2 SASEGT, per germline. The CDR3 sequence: CASSIWGGPESPLHF. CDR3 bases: TGTGCCAGCAGTATCTGGGGGGGGCCGGAGTCACCCCTCCACTTT.

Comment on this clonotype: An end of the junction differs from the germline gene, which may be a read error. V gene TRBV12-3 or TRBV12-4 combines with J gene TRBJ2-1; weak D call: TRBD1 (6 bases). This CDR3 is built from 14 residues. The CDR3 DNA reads TGTGCCAGCAGTGTAGCCGGGACACCCAATGAGCAGTTCTTC. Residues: CASSVAGTPNEQFF.

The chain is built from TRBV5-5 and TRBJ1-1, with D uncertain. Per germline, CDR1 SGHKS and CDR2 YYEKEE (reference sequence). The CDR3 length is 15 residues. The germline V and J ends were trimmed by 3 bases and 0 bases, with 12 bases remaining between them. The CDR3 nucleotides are TGTGCCAGCAGCTATACGACATACCTGAACACTGAAGCTTTCTTT. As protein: CASSYTTYLNTEAFF.

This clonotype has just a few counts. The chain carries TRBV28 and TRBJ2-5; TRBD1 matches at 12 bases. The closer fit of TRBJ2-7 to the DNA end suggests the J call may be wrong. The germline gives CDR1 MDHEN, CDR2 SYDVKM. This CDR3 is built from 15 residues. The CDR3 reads CASSPRDRGRNEQYF. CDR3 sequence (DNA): TGTGCCAGCAGTCCCCGGGACAGGGGGCGTAACGAGCAGTACTTC.

The CDR3 DNA reads as TGTGCCAGCAGTCTTCAGGTCAATCAGCCCCAGCATTTT. It is translated as CASSLQVNQPQHF. The V gene is TRBV6-5, the J gene TRBJ1-5; the D is unclear. CDR1 and CDR2 from the germline V gene are MNHEY and SVGAGI. Trimming shortened V by 5 bases and J by 3 bases, and 8 bases separated the two germline ends. This CDR3 is built from 13 residues.